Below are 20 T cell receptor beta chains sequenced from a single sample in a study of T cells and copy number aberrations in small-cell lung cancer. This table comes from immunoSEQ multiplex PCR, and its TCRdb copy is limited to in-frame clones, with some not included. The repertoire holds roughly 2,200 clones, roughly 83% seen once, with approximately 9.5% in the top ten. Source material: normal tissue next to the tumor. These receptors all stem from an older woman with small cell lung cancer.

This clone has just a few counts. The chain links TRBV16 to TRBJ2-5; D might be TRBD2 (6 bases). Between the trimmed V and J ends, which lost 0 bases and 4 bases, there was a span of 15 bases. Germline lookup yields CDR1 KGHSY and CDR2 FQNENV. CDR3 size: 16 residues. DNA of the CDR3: TGTGCCAGCAGCCAATCGACCGGGAGTGGTTTAGAGACCCAGTACTTC. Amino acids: CASSQSTGSGLETQYF.

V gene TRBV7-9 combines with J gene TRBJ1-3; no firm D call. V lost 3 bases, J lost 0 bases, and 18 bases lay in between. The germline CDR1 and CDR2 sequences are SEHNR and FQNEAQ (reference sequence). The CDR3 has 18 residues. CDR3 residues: CASSLSSDFYLSGNTIYF. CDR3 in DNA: TGTGCCAGCAGCTTGTCGTCGGATTTTTACCTCTCTGGAAACACCATATATTTT.

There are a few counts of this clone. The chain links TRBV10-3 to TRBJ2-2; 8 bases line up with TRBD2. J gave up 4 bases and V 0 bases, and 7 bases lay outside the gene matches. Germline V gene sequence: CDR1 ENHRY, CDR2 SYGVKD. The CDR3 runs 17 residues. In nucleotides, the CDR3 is TGTGCCATCAGTGAGTCGTCGGGAGGGCCTTCCACCGGGGAGCTGTTTTTT. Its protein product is CAISESSGGPSTGELFF.

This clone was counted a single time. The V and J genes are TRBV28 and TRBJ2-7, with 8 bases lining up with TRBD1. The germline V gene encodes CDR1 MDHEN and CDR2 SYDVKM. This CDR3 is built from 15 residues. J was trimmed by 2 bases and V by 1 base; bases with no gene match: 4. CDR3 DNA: TGTGCCAGCAGTTTATTCCCGGACAGGGCCTACGAGCAGTACTTC. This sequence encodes CASSLFPDRAYEQYF.

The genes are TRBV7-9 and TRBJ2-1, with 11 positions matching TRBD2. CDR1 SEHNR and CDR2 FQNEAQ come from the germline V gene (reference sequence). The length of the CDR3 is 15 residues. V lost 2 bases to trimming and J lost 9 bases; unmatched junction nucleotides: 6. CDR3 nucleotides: TGTGCCAGCAGCTTAACTCTAGCGGGAGGTAGTGAGCAGTTCTTC. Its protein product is CASSLTLAGGSEQFF. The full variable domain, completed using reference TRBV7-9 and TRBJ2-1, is DTGVSQNPRHKITKRGQNVTFRCDPISEHNRLYWYRQTLGQGPEFLTYFQNEAQLEKSRLLSDRFSAERPKGSFSTLEIQRTEQGDSAMYLCASSLTLAGGSEQFFGPGTRLTVL.

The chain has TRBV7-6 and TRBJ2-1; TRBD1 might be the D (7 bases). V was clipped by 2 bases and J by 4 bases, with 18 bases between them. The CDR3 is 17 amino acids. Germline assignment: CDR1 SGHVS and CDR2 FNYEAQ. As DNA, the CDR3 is TGTGCCAGCAGCTTATCCTCCAGGCAGGGGGGATACAATGAGCAGTTCTTC. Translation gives CASSLSSRQGGYNEQFF.

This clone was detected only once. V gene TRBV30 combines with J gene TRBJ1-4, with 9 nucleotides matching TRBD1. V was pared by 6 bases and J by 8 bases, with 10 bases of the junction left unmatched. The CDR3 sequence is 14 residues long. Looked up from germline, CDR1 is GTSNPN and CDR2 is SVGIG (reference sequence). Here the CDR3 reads CACSSTGGREKLFF. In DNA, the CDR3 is TGTGCCTGCTCCTCGACAGGGGGTCGAGAAAAACTGTTTTTT.

Here the CDR3 reads CSVVEGASGYTF. The CDR3 DNA sequence: TGCAGCGTAGTCGAGGGGGCGAGTGGCTACACCTTC. V and J are TRBV29-1 and TRBJ1-2; 7 bases line up with TRBD1. In germline, CDR1 is SQVTM, CDR2 ANQGSEA. V gave up 6 bases and J gave up 7 bases; unmatched junction bases: 8. This CDR3 comprises 12 residues.

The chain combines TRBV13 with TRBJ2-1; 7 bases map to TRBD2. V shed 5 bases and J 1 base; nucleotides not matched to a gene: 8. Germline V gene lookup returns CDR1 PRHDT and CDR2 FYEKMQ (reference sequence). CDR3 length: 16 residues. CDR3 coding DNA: TGTGCCAGCAGCCACTCCCTAGCGGTGTCCTACAATGAGCAGTTCTTC. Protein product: CASSHSLAVSYNEQFF.

The CDR3 sequence is CASSKTSEYTDTQYF. For the CDR3, the DNA is TGCGCCAGCAGCAAAACTAGCGAGTACACAGATACGCAGTATTTT. The chain uses TRBV4-1 and TRBJ2-3; 7 bases line up with TRBD2. Trimming at V came to 5 bases and at J to 2 bases, leaving 7 bases not matched to a gene. The length of the CDR3 is 15 residues. The germline gives CDR1 MGHRA, CDR2 YSYEKL.

The DNA of the CDR3 is TGTGCCAGCAGTATCGCGTCGGGAGGAAATTCACCCCTCCACTTT. It yields the protein CASSIASGGNSPLHF. The chain couples TRBV25-1 to TRBJ1-6; D is uncertain. Germline CDR1 reads MGHDK; CDR2 reads SYGVNS. There are 15 residues in the CDR3. V lost 5 bases and J 7 bases, leaving 15 bases between the germline ends.

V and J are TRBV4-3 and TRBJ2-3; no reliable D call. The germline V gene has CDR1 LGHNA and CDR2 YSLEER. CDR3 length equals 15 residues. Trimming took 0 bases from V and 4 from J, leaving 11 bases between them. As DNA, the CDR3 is TGCGCCAGCAGCCAAGATCGGATTCCCTCAGATACGCAGTATTTT. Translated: CASSQDRIPSDTQYF.

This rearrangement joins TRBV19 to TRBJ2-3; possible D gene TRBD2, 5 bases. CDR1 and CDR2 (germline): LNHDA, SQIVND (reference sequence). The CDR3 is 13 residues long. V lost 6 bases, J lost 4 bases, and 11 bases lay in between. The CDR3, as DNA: TGTGCCAGTAGCCACACTAGGGCAGATACGCAGTATTTT. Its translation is CASSHTRADTQYF. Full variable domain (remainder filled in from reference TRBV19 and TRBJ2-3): DGGITQSPKYLFRKEGQNVTLSCEQNLNHDAMYWYRQDPGQGLRLIYYSQIVNDFQKGDIAEGYSVSREKKESFPLTVTSAQKNPTAFYLCASSHTRADTQYFGPGTRLTVL.

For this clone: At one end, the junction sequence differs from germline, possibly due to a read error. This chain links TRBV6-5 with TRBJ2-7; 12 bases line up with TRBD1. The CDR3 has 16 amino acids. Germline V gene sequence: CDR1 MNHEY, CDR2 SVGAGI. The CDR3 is CASNYIRDRGLGEQYF. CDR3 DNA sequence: TGTGCCAGCAATTACATCCGGGACAGGGGGCTGGGGGAGCAGTACTTC.

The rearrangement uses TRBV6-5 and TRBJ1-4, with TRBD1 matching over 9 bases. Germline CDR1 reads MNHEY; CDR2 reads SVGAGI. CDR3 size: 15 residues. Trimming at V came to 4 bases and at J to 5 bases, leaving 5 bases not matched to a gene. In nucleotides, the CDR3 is TGTGCCAGCAGTTCGTACAGGGGGCGGAATGAAAAACTGTTTTTT. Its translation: CASSSYRGRNEKLFF.

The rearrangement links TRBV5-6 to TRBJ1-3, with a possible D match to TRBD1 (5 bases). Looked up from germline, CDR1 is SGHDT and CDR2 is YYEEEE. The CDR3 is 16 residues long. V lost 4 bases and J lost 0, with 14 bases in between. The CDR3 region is CASSPGLPNSGNTIYF. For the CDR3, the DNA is TGTGCCAGCAGCCCGGGACTTCCAAACTCTGGAAACACCATATATTTT.

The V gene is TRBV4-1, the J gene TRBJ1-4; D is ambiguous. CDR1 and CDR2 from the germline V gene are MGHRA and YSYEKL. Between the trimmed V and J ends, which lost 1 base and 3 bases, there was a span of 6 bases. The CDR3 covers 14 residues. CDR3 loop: CASSQGVANEKLFF. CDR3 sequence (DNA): TGCGCCAGCAGCCAAGGAGTGGCTAATGAAAAACTGTTTTTT.

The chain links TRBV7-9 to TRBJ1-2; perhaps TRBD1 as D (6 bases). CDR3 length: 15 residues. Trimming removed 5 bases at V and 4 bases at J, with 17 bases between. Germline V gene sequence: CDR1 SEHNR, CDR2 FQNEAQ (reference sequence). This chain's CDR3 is CASSPRQEVSYGYTF. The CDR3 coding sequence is TGTGCCAGCAGCCCTAGACAGGAAGTGTCCTATGGCTACACCTTC. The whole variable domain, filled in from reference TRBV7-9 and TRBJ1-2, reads DTGVSQNPRHKITKRGQNVTFRCDPISEHNRLYWYRQTLGQGPEFLTYFQNEAQLEKSRLLSDRFSAERPKGSFSTLEIQRTEQGDSAMYLCASSPRQEVSYGYTFGSGTRLTVV.

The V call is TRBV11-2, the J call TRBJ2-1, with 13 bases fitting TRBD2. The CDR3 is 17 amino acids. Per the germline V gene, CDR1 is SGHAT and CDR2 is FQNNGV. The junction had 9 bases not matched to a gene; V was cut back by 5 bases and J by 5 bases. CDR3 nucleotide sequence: TGTGCCAGCAGCCAAAGACTAGCGGGAGGAGGGGACAATGAGCAGTTCTTC. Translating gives CASSQRLAGGGDNEQFF. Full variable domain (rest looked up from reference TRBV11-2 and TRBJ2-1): EAGVAQSPRYKIIEKRQSVAFWCNPISGHATLYWYQQILGQGPKLLIQFQNNGVVDDSQLPKDRFSAERLKGVDSTLKIQPAKLEDSAVYLCASSQRLAGGGDNEQFFGPGTRLTVL.

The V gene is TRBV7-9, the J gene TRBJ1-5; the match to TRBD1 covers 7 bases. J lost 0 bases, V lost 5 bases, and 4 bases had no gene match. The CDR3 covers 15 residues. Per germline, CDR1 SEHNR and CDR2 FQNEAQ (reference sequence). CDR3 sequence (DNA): TGTGCCAGCAGCCCCAGGGGGGATAGCAATCAGCCCCAGCATTTT. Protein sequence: CASSPRGDSNQPQHF.